This note documents a single TCR beta chain sequence. TCRdb itself ran the RACE reads through MiXCR, one entry per CDR3 protein. The sample holds some 360,000 distinct CDR3 sequences, about 5.1% seen once. The data were taken from a study of human T cells and chemical hapten exposure. The time point: pre-sensitization, week 0. Treatment indicated: therapeutic diphenylcyclopropenone sensitization with weekly scalp DPC. The CDR3 totals 14 residues. V lost 5 bases, J lost 2 bases, and 13 bases lay in between. Germline-derived CDR1 and CDR2 are MNHEY and SMNVEV (reference sequence). The TCR originated in a woman aged 45 to 65 with alopecia areata. Some clones in this sample may be carry-over from other donors' samples. The chain combines TRBV27 with TRBJ2-7, with unresolved D. The input for sequencing was whole blood, taken in connection with sensitization to the hapten diphenylcyclopropenone (DPC). CDR3 in DNA: TGTGCCAGCAGTGAAGGCGGCAGCCCCTACGAGCAGTACTTC. This sequence encodes CASSEGGSPYEQYF.